This T cell receptor (beta chain) was sequenced during a study of OX40 agonist ivuxolimab in advanced cancers. TCRdb keeps only in-frame clones here, not all; method: immunoSEQ multiplex PCR. The data show tens of thousands of clones, with 60% to 85% seen just once and about 1.9% held by the top ten. Germline V gives CDR1 MNHEY, CDR2 SVGAGI. The ends lost 2 bases at V and 2 bases at J; junction bases unmatched: 6. The CDR3 totals 16 residues. The J gene is TRBJ2-5, the V gene TRBV6-5; 9 nucleotides agree with TRBD2. The TCR sequence derives from an adult with an advanced solid tumor such as melanoma, head and neck, liver or kidney cancer. This material consisted of CD4+ or CD8+ T cells sorted from blood, taken in a trial of the OX40 agonist ivuxolimab. The CDR3 reads CASSYPLAGPQETQYF. In nucleotides, the CDR3 is TGTGCCAGCAGTTACCCCCTAGCGGGGCCTCAAGAGACCCAGTACTTC.